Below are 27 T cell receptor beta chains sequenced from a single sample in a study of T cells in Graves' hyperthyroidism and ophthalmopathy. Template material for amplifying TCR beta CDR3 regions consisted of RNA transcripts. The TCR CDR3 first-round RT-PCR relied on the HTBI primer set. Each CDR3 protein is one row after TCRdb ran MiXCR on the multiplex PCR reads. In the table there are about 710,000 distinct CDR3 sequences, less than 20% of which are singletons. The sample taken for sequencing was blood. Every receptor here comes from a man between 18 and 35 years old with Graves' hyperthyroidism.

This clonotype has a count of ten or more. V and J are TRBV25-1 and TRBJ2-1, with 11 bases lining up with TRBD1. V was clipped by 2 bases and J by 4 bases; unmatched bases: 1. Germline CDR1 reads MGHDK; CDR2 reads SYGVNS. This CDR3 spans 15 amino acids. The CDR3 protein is CASSEGQGAYNEQFF. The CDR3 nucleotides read TGTGCCAGCAGTGAAGGACAGGGGGCTTACAATGAGCAGTTCTTC.

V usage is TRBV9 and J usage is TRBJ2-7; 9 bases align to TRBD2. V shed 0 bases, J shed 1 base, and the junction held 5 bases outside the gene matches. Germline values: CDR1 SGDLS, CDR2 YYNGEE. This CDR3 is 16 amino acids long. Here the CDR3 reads CASSVGVAGASYEQYF. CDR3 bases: TGTGCCAGCAGCGTAGGGGTAGCGGGAGCATCCTACGAGCAGTACTTC.

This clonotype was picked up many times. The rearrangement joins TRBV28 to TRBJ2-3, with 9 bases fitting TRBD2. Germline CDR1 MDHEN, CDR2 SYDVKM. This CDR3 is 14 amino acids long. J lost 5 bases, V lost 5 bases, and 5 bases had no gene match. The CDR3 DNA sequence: TGTGCCAGCAGTCCGCGGGGGGGGGGAGATACGCAGTATTTT. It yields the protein CASSPRGGGDTQYF.

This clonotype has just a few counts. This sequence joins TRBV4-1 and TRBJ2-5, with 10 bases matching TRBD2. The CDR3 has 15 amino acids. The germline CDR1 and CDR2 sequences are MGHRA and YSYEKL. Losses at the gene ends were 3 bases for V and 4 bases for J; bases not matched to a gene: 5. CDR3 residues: CASSHLAGEGETQYF. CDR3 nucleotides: TGCGCCAGCAGCCACCTAGCGGGAGAGGGAGAGACCCAGTACTTC.

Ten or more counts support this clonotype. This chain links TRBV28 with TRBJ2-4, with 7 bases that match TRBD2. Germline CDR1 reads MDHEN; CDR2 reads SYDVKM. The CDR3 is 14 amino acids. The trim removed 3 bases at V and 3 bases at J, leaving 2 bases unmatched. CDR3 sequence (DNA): TGTGCCAGCAGTTTGGGGGGGTACAAAAACATTCAGTACTTC. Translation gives CASSLGGYKNIQYF.

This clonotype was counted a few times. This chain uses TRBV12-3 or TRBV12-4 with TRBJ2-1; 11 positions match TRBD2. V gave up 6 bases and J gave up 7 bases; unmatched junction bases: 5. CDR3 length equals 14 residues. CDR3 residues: CASSPLAGVNEQFF. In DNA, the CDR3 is TGTGCCAGCAGCCCACTAGCGGGAGTGAATGAGCAGTTCTTC.

CDR3 region: CASSLESPGGADTQYF. CDR3 DNA: TGTGCCAGCAGCTTAGAGTCCCCGGGGGGGGCAGATACGCAGTATTTT. The J gene is TRBJ2-3, the V gene TRBV7-9, with 8 bases aligning to TRBD2. Looked up from germline, CDR1 is SEHNR and CDR2 is FQNEAQ (reference sequence). V was clipped by 1 base and J by 4 bases; unmatched bases: 7. CDR3 length: 16 residues. The whole variable domain, filled in from reference TRBV7-9 and TRBJ2-3, reads DTGVSQNPRHKITKRGQNVTFRCDPISEHNRLYWYRQTLGQGPEFLTYFQNEAQLEKSRLLSDRFSAERPKGSFSTLEIQRTEQGDSAMYLCASSLESPGGADTQYFGPGTRLTVL.

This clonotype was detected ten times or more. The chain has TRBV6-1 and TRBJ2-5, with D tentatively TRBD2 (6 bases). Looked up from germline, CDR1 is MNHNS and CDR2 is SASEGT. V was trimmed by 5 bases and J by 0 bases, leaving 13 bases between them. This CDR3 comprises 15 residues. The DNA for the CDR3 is TGTGCCAGCAGTCAACCCGGGGGATACCAAGAGACCCAGTACTTC. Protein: CASSQPGGYQETQYF.

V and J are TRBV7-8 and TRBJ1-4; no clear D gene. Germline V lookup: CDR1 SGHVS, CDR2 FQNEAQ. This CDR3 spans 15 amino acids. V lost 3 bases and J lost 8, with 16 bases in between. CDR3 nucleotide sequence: TGTGCCAGCAGCTTCGACCGGGCCAGAGCCGAAAAACTGTTTTTT. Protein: CASSFDRARAEKLFF. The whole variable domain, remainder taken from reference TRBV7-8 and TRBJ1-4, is GAGVSQSPRYKVAKRGQDVALRCDPISGHVSLFWYQQALGQGPEFLTYFQNEAQLDKSGLPSDRFFAERPEGSVSTLKIQRTQQEDSAVYLCASSFDRARAEKLFFGSGTQLSVL.

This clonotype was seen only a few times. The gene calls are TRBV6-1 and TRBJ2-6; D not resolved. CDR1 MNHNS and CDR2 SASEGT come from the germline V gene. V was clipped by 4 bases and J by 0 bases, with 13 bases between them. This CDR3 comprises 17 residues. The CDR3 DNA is TGTGCCAGCAGTGTGGGCAGGCCGAGCTCTGGGGCCAACGTCCTGACTTTC. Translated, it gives CASSVGRPSSGANVLTF.

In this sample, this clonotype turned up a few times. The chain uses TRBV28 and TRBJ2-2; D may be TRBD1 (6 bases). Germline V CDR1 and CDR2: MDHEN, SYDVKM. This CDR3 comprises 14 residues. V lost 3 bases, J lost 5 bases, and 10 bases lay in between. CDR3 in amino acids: CASSLGRGTGELFF. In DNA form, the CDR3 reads TGTGCCAGCAGTTTGGGCAGGGGTACCGGGGAGCTGTTTTTT. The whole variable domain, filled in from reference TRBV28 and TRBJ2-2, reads DVKVTQSSRYLVKRTGEKVFLECVQDMDHENMFWYRQDPGLGLRLIYFSYDVKMKEKGDIPEGYSVSREKKERFSLILESASTNQTSMYLCASSLGRGTGELFFGEGSRLTVL.

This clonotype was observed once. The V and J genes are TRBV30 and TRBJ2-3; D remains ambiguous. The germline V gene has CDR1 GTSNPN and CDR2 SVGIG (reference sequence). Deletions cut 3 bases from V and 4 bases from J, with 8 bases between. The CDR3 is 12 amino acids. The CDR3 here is CAWSATPDTQYF. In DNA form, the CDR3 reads TGTGCCTGGAGCGCCACGCCAGATACGCAGTATTTT. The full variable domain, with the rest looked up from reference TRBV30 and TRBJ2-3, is SQTIHQWPATLVQPVGSPLSLECTVEGTSNPNLYWYRQAAGRGLQLLFYSVGIGQISSEVPQNLSASRPQDRQFILSSKKLLLSDSGFYLCAWSATPDTQYFGPGTRLTVL.

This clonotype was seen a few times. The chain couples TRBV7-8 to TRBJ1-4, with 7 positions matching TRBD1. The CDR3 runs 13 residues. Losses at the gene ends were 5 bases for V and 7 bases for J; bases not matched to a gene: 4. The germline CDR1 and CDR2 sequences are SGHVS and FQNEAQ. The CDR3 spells CASSPGGSEKLFF. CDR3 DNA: TGTGCCAGCAGCCCAGGGGGAAGTGAAAAACTGTTTTTT.

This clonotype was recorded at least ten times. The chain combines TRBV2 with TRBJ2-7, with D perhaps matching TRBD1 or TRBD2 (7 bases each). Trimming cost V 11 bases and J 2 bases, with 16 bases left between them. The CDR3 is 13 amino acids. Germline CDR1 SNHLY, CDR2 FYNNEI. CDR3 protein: CALTQGGPYEQYF. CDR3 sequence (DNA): TGTGCCCTCACGCAGGGGGGGCCCTACGAGCAGTACTTC.

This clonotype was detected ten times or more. The CDR3 protein is CASSFLVGQPQHF. The CDR3 DNA reads TGTGCCAGCAGTTTTCTAGTGGGACAGCCCCAGCATTTT. The chain couples TRBV12-3 or TRBV12-4 to TRBJ1-5, with D unresolved. The CDR3 covers 13 residues. Trimming pared 3 bases from V and 7 bases from J, leaving 10 bases between.

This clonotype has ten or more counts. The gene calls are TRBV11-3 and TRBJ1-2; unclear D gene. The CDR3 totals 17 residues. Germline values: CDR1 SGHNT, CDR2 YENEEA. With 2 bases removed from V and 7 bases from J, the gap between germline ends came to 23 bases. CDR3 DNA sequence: TGTGCCAGCAGCTTAATAGGACCCAGTCGTGGAGAACCTGGCTACACCTTC. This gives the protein CASSLIGPSRGEPGYTF.

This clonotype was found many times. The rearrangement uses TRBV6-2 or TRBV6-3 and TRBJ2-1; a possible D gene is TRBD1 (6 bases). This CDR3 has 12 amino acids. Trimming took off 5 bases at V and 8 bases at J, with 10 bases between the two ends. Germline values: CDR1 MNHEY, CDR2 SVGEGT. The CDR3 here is CASSPDSDEQFF. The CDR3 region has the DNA TGTGCCAGCAGTCCGGACAGCGATGAGCAGTTCTTC.

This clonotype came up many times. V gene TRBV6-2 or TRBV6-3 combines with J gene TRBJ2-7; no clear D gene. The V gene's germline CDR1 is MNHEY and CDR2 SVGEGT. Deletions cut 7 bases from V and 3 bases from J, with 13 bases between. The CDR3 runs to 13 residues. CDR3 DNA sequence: TGTGCCAGCACCCAAAGGCCCCTCTACGAGCAGTACTTC. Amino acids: CASTQRPLYEQYF.

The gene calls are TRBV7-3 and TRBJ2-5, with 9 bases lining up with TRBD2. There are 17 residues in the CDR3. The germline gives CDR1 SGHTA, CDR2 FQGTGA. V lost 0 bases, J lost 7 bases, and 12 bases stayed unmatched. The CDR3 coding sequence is TGTGCCAGCAGCTTAACGGACAGGTCGACTAGCGGAGGGACCCAGTACTTC. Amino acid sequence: CASSLTDRSTSGGTQYF.

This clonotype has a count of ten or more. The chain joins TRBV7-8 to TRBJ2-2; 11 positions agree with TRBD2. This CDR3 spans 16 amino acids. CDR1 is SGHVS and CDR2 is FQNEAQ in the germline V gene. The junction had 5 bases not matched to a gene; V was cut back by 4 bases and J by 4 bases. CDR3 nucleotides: TGTGCCAGCAGCTCGCTCGGGACTAGCGGCACCGGGGAGCTGTTTTTT. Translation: CASSSLGTSGTGELFF.

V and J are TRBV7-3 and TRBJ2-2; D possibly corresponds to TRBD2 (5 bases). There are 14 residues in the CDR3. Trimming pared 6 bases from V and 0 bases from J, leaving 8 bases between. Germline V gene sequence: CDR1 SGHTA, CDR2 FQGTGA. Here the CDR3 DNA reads TGTGCCAGCAGGCGAGGGCCGAACACCGGGGAGCTGTTTTTT. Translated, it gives CASRRGPNTGELFF.

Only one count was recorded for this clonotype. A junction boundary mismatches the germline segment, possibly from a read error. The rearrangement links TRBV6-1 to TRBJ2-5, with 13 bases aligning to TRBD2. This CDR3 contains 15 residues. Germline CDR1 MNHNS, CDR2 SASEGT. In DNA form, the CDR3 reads TGTGCCGGCAGTGGACTAGCGGGAGAGGGGGAGACCCAGTACTTC. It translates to CAGSGLAGEGETQYF.

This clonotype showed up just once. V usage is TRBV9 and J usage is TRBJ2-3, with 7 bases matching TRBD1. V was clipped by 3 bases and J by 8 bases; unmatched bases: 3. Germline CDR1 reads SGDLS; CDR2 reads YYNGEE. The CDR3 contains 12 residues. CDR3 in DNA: TGTGCCAGCAGCGAGGGGGCGGGTACGCAGTATTTT. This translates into CASSEGAGTQYF.

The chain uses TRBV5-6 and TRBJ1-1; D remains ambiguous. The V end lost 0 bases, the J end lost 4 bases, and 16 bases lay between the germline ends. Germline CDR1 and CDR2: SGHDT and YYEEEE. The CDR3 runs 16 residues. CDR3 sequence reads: CASSLEGAAGGTEAFF. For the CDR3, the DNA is TGTGCCAGCAGCTTGGAGGGAGCGGCGGGAGGCACTGAAGCTTTCTTT.

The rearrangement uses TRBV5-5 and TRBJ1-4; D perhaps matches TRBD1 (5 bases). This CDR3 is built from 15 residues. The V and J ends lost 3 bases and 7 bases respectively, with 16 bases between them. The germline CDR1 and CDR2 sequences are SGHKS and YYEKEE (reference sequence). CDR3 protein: CASSSGRGRSEKLFF. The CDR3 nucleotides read TGTGCCAGCAGCTCGGGACGGGGCAGGAGTGAAAAACTGTTTTTT.

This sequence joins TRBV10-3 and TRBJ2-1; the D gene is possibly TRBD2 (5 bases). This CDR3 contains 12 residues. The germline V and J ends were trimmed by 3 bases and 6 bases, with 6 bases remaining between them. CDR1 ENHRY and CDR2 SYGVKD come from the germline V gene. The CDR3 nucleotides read TGTGCCATCAGTGAACTAGTCAATGAGCAGTTCTTC. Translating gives CAISELVNEQFF.

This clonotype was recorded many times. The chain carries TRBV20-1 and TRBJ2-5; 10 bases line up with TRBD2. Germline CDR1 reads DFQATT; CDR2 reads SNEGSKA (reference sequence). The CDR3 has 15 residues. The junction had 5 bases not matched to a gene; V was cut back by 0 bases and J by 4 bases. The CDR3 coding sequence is TGCAGTGCTAGAGAAGCGGCTAGCGGGAGAGAGACCCAGTACTTC. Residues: CSAREAASGRETQYF.